This section outlines one T cell receptor beta chain sequence together with its context. Its antigen remains unknown. The table came from immunoSEQ multiplex PCR; TCRdb's copy has only in-frame clones and leaves some out. Among about 47,000 clones, almost 90% were seen once, and the ten largest hold less than 9.5%. This sample was included in a study of OX40 agonist ivuxolimab in advanced cancers. Study-wide points: Among the least clonally expanded were partial responders at 0.1-3.0 mg/kg. Fewer expanded clones were found on average in CD4+ than in CD8+ T cells.

The germline V and J ends were trimmed by 5 bases and 6 bases, with 10 bases remaining between them. CDR3 length: 12 residues. Per the germline V gene, CDR1 is SGHAT and CDR2 is FQNNGV. The rearrangement links TRBV11-2 to TRBJ1-2; TRBD1 might be the D (6 bases). Source: CD4+ or CD8+ T cells sorted from blood, taken in a trial of the OX40 agonist ivuxolimab. The clonotype was recovered from an adult with an advanced solid tumor such as melanoma, head and neck, liver or kidney cancer. The CDR3 DNA reads TGTGCCAGCAGCCGTGAGGGGGATGGCTACACCTTC. This codes for CASSREGDGYTF.